This TCR beta chain was found in a study of OX40 agonist ivuxolimab in advanced cancers. General notes on the study: The costimulatory receptor OX40 (CD134) was targeted by ivuxolimab, a fully human IgG2 agonistic monoclonal antibody. Intravenous ivuxolimab was administered to patients every 2 weeks at six dose levels: 0.01, 0.1, 0.3, 1.5, 3 and 10 mg/kg. Of the roughly 51 patients in dose escalation, 19 had hepatocellular carcinoma, about 15 had melanoma, 9 had renal cell carcinoma and 9 had head and neck cancer. A male proportion of roughly 80% and a mean age of roughly 55 years, ranging from roughly 23 to 85, were recorded for the dose-escalation cohort. Prior anti-PD-1, anti-PD-L1 or anti-CTLA-4 therapy was permitted, and checkpoint inhibitors had been received by roughly two fifths of dose-escalation patients. Three dose-escalation patients achieved partial responses, one with hepatocellular carcinoma and two with cutaneous melanoma. Peripheral TCRbeta sequencing was intended to test whether TCR sequence diversity was altered and clonal T-cell expansion was caused by ivuxolimab. The monotherapy dose-escalation portion (N of about 57 patients) of the phase I ivuxolimab trial is reported in the paper.

Study-wide findings and limitations: After ivuxolimab, expanded clones were on average more numerous among CD8+ T cells than among CD4+ T cells. In partial responders in the 0.1-3.0 mg/kg groups, normalized peripheral clonal expansion was found to be among the lowest, especially among CD8+ T cells. The antigen specificity of the peripheral T cells that underwent clonal expansion was not determined. Low levels of normalized T-cell clonal expansion were also seen in some patients who did not respond. Clonal expansion of both CD4+ and CD8+ blood T cells was observed from baseline to week 6 at doses 0.1 to 3.0 mg/kg.

The CDR3 starts with the cysteine, ends with the phenylalanine, and has 14 residues. Kept here is only the CDR3 DNA, which spans 42 bases and is read in frame from base 1. CDR1 and CDR2 are read off the germline V gene as MNHEY and SVGAGI. Germline trimming: 5 bases from V, 8 bases from J; junction bases outside gene matches: 7. The trial excluded patients who had a history of autoimmune disease or who were on systemic immunosuppression. Peripheral blood for TCR sequencing was collected from all dose cohorts at baseline, on cycle 4 day 1, and on cycle 7 day 1. Samples were obtained from an open-label, multicenter, first-in-human phase I dose-escalation trial of ivuxolimab. Adults with locally advanced or metastatic melanoma, renal cell, hepatocellular, or head and neck squamous cell carcinoma were enrolled in the trial. CD4+ and CD8+ T cells were sorted separately from peripheral blood before TCR sequencing.

Genomic DNA was isolated from the sorted cells so that the TCRbeta CDR3 region could be sequenced. TCRbeta CDR3 regions were sequenced using the immunoSEQ Assay. Entries here come from immuneACCESS through TCRdb and include only in-frame sequences with V and J called. Some clones fail to appear in such tables; in the studies checked, an unresolved V gene covers under half of the shortfall, and the cause of the remainder is unknown. For this sample there are about 150,000 clones; 85% to 95% appear just once. Just over 0.3% of the sample comes from the top ten. Details on this clone: The antigen it binds to is not known. No much larger clone exists at a distance of one base, and base qualities are not known.

The chain is made from TRBV6-5 and TRBJ1-4; a stretch of 8 junction bases matches TRBD1. The clonotype was recovered from an adult with an advanced solid tumor such as melanoma, head and neck, liver or kidney cancer. Sequencing was performed on CD4+ or CD8+ T cells sorted from blood, taken in a trial of the OX40 agonist ivuxolimab. The bases are TGTGCCAGCAGTCCCACAGGGGGAGTCGAAAAACTGTTTTTT. Its coded protein is CASSPTGGVEKLFF.